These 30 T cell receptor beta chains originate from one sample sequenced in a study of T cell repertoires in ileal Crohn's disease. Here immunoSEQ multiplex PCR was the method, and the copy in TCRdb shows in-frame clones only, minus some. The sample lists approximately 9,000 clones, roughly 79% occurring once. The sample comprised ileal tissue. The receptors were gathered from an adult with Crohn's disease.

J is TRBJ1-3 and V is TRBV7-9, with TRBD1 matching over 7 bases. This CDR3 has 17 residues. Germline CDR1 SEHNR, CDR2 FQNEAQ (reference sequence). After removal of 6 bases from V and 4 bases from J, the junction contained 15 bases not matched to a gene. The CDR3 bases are TGTGCCAGCAGTAGAAGAACAGGGGAAGGATCAGGAAACACCATATATTTT. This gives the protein CASSRRTGEGSGNTIYF. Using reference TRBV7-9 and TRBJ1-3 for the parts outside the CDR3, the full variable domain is DTGVSQNPRHKITKRGQNVTFRCDPISEHNRLYWYRQTLGQGPEFLTYFQNEAQLEKSRLLSDRFSAERPKGSFSTLEIQRTEQGDSAMYLCASSRRTGEGSGNTIYFGEGSWLTVV.

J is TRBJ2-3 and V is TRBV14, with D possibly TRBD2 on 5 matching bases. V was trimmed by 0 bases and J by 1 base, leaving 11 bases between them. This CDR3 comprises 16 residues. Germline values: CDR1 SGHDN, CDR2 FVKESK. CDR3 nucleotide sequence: TGTGCCAGCAGCCAAGATCGAGGGTTTGGCACAGATACGCAGTATTTT. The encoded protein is CASSQDRGFGTDTQYF.

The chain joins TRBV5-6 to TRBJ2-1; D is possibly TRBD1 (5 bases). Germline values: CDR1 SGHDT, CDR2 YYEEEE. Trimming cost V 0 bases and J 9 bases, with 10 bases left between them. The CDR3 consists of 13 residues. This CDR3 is CASSLGGPPEQFF. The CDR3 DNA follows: TGTGCCAGCAGCTTGGGGGGCCCCCCTGAGCAGTTCTTC.

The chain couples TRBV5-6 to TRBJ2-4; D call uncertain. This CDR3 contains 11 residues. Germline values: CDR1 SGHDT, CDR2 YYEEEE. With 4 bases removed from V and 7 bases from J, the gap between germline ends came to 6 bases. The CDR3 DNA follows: TGTGCCAGCAGCCAACTGAACATTCAGTACTTC. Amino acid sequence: CASSQLNIQYF.

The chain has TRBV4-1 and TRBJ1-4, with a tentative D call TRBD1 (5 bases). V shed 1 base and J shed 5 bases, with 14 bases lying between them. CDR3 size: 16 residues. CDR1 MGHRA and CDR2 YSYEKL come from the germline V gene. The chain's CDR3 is CASSQGIDSVNEKLFF. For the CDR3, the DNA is TGCGCCAGCAGCCAAGGGATTGACAGTGTCAATGAAAAACTGTTTTTT.

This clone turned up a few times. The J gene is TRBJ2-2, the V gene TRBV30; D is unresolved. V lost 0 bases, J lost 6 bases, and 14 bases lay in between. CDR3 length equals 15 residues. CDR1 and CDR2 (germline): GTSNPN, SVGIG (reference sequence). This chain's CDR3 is CAWSVRDSLAGELFF. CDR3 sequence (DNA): TGTGCCTGGAGTGTACGCGACTCTCTCGCCGGGGAGCTGTTTTTT.

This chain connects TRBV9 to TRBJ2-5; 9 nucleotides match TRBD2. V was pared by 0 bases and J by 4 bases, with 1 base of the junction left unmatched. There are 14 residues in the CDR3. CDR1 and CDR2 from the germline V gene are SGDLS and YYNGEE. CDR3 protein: CASSVGAGGETQYF. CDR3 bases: TGTGCCAGCAGCGTAGGAGCGGGGGGAGAGACCCAGTACTTC.

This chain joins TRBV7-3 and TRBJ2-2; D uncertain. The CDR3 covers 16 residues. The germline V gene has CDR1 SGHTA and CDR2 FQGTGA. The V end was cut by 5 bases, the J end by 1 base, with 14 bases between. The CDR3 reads CASSPRLNRNTGELFF. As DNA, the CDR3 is TGTGCCAGCAGCCCGAGACTGAATCGGAACACCGGGGAGCTGTTTTTT.

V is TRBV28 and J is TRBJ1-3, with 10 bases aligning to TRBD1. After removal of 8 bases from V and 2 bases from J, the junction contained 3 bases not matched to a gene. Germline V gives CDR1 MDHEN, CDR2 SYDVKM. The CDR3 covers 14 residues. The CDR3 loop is CASLGQGAGNTIYF. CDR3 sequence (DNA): TGTGCCAGCTTAGGACAGGGGGCTGGAAACACCATATATTTT.

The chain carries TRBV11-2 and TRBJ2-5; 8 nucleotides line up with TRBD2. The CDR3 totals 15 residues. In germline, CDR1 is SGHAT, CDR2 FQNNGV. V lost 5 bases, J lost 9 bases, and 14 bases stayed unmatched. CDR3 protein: CASSGSGGAMMAQYF. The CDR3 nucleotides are TGTGCCAGCAGCGGCAGCGGGGGTGCCATGATGGCCCAGTACTTC.

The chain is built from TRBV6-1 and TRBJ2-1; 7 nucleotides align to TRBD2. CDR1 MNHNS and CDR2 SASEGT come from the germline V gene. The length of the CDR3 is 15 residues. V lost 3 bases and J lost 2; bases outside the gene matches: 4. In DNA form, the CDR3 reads TGTGCCAGCAGTGAGGCGGCGGGGGCCTACAATGAGCAGTTCTTC. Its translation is CASSEAAGAYNEQFF.

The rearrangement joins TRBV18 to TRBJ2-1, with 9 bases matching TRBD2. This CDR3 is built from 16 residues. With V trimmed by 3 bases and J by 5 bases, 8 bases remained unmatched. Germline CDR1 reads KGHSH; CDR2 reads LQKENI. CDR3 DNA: TGTGCCAGCTCACCTCTCAGACTAGCGGCCCACAATGAGCAGTTCTTC. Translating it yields CASSPLRLAAHNEQFF.

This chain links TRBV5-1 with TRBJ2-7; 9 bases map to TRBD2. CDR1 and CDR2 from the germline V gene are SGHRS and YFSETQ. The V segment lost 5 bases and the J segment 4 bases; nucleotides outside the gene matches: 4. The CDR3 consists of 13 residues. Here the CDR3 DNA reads TGCGCCAGCAGGGTAGCGGGGGAATACGAGCAGTACTTC. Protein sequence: CASRVAGEYEQYF.

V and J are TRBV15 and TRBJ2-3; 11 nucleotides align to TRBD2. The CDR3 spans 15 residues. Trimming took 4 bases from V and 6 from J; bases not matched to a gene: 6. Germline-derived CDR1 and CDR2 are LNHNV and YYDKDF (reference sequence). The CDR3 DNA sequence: TGTGCCACCAGCACACTAGCGGGAGAGGTTGATACGCAGTATTTT. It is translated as CATSTLAGEVDTQYF.

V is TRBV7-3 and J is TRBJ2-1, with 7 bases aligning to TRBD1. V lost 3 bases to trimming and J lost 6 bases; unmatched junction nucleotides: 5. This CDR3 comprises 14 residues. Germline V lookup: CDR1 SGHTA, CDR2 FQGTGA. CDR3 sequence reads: CASSFLGGANEQFF. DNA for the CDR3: TGTGCCAGCAGCTTTCTAGGGGGCGCCAATGAGCAGTTCTTC.

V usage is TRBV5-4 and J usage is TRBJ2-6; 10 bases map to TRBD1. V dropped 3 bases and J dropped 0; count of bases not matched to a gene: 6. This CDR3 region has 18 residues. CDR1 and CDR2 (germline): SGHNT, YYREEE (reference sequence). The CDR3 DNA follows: TGTGCCAGCAGCTCCCGGGACAGGGGTTCCTCTGGGGCCAACGTCCTGACTTTC. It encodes CASSSRDRGSSGANVLTF.

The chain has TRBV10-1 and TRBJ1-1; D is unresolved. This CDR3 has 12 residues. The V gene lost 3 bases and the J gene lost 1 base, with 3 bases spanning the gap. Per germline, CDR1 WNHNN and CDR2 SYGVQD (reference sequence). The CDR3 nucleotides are TGCGCCAGCAGTGACTCGAACACTGAAGCTTTCTTT. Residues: CASSDSNTEAFF.

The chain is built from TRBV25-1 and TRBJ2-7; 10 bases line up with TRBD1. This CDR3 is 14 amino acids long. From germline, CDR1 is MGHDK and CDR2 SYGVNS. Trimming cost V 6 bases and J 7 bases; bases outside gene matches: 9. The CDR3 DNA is TGTGCCAGCAGCCGACAGGGGGCGCATCGGGAGCAGTACTTC. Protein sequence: CASSRQGAHREQYF.

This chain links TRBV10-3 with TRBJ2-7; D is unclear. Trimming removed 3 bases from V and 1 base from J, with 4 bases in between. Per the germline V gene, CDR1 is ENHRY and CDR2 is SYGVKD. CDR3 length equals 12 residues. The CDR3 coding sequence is TGTGCCATCAGTGACAGTTCCTACGAGCAGTACTTC. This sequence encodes CAISDSSYEQYF.

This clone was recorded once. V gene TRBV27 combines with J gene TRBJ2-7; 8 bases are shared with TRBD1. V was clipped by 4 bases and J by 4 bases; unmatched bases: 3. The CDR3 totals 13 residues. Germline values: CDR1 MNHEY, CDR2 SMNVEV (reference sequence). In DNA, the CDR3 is TGTGCCAGCAGTTCAGGGGGCGGGTACGAGCAGTACTTC. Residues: CASSSGGGYEQYF.

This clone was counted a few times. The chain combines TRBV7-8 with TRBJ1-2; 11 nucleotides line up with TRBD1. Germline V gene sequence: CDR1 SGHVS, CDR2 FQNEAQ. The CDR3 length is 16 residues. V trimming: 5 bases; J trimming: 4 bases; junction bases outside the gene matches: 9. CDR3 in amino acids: CASSRRTGGASYGYTF. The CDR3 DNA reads TGTGCCAGCAGCCGGCGGACAGGGGGCGCATCCTATGGCTACACCTTC.

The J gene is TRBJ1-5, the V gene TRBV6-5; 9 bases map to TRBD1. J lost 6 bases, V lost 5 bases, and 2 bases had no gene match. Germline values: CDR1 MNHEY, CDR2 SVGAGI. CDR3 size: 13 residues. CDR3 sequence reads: CASSPTGGQPQHF. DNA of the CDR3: TGTGCCAGCAGTCCGACAGGGGGTCAGCCCCAGCATTTT.

The CDR3 spells CASSRGDRNKGATQYF. Written as DNA, the CDR3 is TGTGCCAGCAGCCGGGGGGACAGGAATAAAGGGGCTACGCAGTATTTT. The gene calls are TRBV7-3 and TRBJ2-3; a possible D gene is TRBD1 (8 bases). Trimming pared 5 bases from V and 8 bases from J, leaving 23 bases between. CDR1 is SGHTA, CDR2 FQGTGA, per germline. There are 16 residues in the CDR3.

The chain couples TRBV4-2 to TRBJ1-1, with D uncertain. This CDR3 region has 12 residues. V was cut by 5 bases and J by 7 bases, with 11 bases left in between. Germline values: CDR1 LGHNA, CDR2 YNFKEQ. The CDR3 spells CASSENRNEAFF. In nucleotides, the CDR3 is TGTGCCAGCAGCGAAAACAGAAATGAAGCTTTCTTT.

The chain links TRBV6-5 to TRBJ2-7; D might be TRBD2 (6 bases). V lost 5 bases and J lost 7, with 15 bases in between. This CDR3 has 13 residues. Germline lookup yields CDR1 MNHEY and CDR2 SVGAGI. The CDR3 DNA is TGTGCCAGCAGTCGGGGAGGAAGCTGGGAGCAGTACTTC. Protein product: CASSRGGSWEQYF.

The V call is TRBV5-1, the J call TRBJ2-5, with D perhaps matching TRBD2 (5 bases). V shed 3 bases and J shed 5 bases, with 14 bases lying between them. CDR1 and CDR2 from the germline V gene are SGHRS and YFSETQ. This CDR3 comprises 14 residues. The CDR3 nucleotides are TGCGCCAGCAGCTACCACCGGGATCGGGAGACCCAGTACTTC. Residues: CASSYHRDRETQYF.

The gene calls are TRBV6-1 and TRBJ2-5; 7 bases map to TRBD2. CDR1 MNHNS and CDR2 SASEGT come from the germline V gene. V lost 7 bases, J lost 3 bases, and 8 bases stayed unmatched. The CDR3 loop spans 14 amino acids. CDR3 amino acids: CASTQIGGKETQYF. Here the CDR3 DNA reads TGTGCCAGCACCCAAATCGGGGGGAAAGAGACCCAGTACTTC.

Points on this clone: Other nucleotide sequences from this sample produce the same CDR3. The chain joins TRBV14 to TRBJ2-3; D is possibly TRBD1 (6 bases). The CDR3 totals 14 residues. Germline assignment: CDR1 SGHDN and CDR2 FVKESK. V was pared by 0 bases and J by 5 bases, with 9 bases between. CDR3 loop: CASSQDRGGDTQYF. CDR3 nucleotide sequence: TGTGCCAGCAGCCAAGATCGAGGGGGAGATACGCAGTATTTT.

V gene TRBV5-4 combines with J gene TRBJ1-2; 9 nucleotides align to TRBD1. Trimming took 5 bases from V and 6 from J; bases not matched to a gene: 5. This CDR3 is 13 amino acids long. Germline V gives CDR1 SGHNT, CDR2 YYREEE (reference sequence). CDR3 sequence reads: CASSRDRGDGYTF. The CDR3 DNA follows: TGTGCCAGCAGTCGCGACAGGGGGGATGGCTACACCTTC.

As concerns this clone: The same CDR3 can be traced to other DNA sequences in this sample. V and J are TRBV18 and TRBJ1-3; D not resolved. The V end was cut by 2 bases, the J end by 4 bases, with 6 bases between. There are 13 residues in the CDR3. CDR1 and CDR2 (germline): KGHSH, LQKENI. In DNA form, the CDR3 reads TGTGCCAGCTCACCAGGGCCAGGAAACACCATATATTTT. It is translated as CASSPGPGNTIYF.